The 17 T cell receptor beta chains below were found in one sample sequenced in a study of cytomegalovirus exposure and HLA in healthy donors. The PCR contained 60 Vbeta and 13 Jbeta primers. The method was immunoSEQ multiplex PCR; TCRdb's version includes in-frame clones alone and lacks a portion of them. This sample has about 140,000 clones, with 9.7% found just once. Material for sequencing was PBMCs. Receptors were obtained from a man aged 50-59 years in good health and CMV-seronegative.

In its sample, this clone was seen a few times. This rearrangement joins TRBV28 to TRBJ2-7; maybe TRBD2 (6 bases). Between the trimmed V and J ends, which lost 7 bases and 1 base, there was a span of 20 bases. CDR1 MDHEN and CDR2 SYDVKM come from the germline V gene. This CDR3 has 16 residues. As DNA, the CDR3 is TGTGCCAGCAACCTCCGAGCGGGCCAGCCATCCTACGAGCAGTACTTC. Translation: CASNLRAGQPSYEQYF.

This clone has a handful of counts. CDR3 sequence: CASSQDLSSRVRNYGYTF. CDR3 DNA sequence: TGCGCCAGCAGCCAAGATCTTAGTAGTCGGGTAAGGAACTATGGCTACACCTTC. The chain employs TRBV4-1 and TRBJ1-2, with D hard to call. V dropped 0 bases and J dropped 2 bases, with 19 bases sitting between them. CDR3 length equals 18 residues. Germline lookup yields CDR1 MGHRA and CDR2 YSYEKL.

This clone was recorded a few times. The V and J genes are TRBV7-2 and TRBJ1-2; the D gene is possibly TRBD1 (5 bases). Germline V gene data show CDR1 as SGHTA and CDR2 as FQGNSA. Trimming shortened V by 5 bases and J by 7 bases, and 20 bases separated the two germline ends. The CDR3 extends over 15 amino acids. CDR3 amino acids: CASSRRAGRESGYTF. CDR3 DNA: TGTGCCAGCAGCCGGCGGGCGGGGCGAGAGAGTGGCTACACCTTC. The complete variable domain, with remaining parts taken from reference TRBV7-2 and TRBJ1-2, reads GAGVSQSPSNKVTEKGKDVELRCDPISGHTALYWYRQSLGQGLEFLIYFQGNSAPDKSGLPSDRFSAERTGGSVSTLTIQRTQQEDSAVYLCASSRRAGRESGYTFGSGTRLTVV.

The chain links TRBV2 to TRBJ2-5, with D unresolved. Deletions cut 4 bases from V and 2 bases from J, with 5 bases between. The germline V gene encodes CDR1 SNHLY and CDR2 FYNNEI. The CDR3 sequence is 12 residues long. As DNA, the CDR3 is TGTGCCAGCAGTGTTCGGCAAGAGACCCAGTACTTC. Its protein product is CASSVRQETQYF.

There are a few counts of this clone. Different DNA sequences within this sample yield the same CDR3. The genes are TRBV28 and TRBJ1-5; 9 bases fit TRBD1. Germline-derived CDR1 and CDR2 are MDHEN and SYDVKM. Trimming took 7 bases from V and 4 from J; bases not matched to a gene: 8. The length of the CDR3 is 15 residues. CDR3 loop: CASIPGTGRNQPQHF. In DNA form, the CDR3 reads TGTGCCAGCATCCCCGGGACAGGGCGTAATCAGCCCCAGCATTTT.

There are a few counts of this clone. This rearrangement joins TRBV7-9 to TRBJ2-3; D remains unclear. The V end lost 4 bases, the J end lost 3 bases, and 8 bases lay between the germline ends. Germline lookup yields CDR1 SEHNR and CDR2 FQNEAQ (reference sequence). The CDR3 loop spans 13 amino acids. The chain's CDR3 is CASSSYSTDTQYF. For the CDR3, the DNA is TGTGCCAGCAGCTCCTACTCAACAGATACGCAGTATTTT.

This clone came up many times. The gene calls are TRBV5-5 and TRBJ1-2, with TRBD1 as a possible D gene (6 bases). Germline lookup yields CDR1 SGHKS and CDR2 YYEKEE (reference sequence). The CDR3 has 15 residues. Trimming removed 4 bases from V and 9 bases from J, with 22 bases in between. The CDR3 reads CASSLGTYLQGSYTF. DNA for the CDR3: TGTGCCAGCAGCCTAGGGACATACCTTCAAGGGAGCTACACCTTC.

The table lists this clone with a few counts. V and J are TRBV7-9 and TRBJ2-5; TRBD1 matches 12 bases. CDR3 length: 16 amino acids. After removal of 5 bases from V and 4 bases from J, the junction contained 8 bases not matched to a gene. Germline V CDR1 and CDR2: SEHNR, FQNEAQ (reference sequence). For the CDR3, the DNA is TGTGCCAGCAGCGCCTGGGGACAGGGGGCCAGAGAGACCCAGTACTTC. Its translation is CASSAWGQGARETQYF.

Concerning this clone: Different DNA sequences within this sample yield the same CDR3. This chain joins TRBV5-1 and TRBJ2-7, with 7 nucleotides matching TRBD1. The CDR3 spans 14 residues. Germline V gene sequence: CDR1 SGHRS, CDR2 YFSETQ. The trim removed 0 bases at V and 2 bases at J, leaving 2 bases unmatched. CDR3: CASSLGQGAYEQYF. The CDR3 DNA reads TGCGCCAGCAGCTTGGGGCAGGGGGCCTACGAGCAGTACTTC.

In DNA, the CDR3 is TGTGCCAGCAGTAGCCCAGGAGGGAGCTCCTACGAGCAGTACTTC. It translates to CASSSPGGSSYEQYF. This rearrangement joins TRBV6-5 to TRBJ2-5; perhaps TRBD2 as D (6 bases). Matching the DNA end better, TRBJ2-7 makes the J call doubtful. The length of the CDR3 is 15 residues. The V gene's germline CDR1 is MNHEY and CDR2 SVGAGI.

The CDR3 DNA sequence: TGTGCCAGCACCCCAGGGGTGAACTATGGCTACACCTTC. It encodes CASTPGVNYGYTF. The chain combines TRBV27 with TRBJ1-2, with D tentatively TRBD1 (6 bases). This CDR3 region has 13 residues. Deletions cut 7 bases from V and 2 bases from J, with 11 bases between. Germline V gene lookup returns CDR1 MNHEY and CDR2 SMNVEV (reference sequence).

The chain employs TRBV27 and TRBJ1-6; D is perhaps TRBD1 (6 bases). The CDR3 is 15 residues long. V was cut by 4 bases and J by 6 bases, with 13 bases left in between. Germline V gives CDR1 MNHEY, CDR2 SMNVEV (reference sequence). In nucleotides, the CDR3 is TGTGCCAGCAGTTCGGTCGCAGGGGTTAATTCACCCCTCCACTTT. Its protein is CASSSVAGVNSPLHF.

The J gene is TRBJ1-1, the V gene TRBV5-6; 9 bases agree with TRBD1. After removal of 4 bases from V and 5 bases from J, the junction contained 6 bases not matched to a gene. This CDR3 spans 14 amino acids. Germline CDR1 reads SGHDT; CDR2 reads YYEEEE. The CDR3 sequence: CASSVRDRATEAFF. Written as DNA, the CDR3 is TGTGCCAGCAGCGTCCGGGACAGGGCTACTGAAGCTTTCTTT. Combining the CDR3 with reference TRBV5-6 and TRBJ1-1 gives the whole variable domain DAGVTQSPTHLIKTRGQQVTLRCSPKSGHDTVSWYQQALGQGPQFIFQYYEEEERQRGNFPDRFSGHQFPNYSSELNVNALLLGDSALYLCASSVRDRATEAFFGQGTRLTVV.

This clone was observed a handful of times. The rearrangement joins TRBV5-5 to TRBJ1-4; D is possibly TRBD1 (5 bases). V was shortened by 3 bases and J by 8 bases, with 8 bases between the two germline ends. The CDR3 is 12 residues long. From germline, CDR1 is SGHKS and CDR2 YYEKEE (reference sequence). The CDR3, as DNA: TGTGCCAGCAGCTCAGCAGGGGAAAAACTGTTTTTT. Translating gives CASSSAGEKLFF.

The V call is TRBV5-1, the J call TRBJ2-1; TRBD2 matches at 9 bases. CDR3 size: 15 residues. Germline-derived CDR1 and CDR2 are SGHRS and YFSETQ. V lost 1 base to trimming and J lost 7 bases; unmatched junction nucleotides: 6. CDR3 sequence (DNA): TGCGCCAGCAGCTTGAGACTAGCGGAGCTTAATGAGCAGTTCTTC. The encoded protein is CASSLRLAELNEQFF. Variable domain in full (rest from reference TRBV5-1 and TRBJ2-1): KAGVTQTPRYLIKTRGQQVTLSCSPISGHRSVSWYQQTPGQGLQFLFEYFSETQRNKGNFPGRFSGRQFSNSRSEMNVSTLELGDSALYLCASSLRLAELNEQFFGPGTRLTVL.

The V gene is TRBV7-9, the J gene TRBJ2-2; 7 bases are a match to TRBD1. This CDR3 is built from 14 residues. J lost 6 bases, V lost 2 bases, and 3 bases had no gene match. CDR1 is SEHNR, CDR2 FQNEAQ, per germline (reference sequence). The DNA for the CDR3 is TGTGCCAGCAGCTTATATGACAGGGCCGGGGAGCTGTTTTTT. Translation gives CASSLYDRAGELFF.

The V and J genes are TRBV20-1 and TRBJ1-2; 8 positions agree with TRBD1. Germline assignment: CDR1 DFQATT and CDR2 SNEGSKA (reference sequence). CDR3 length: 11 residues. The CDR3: CRTGAVDGYTF. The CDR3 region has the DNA TGCAGGACAGGGGCTGTTGATGGCTACACCTTC.